The clone carrying this T cell receptor beta chain has more than one count but fewer than ten. The sample holds other DNA sequences that translate to the same CDR3. These data come from a study of CD8+ T cells in alopecia areata. At the level of the study: Oral tofacitinib (5 to 10 mg twice daily) was administered to treated patients.

cDNA serving as the sequencing template came from extracted, reverse transcribed RNA. The assay was immunoSEQ multiplex PCR, and TCRdb's table has in-frame clones only and misses some. The repertoire consists of some 180,000 clones, with about 63% occurring once and the leading ten covering approximately 1.7%. Researchers gathered lesional scalp punch biopsies and peripheral blood from patients with alopecia areata. CD4+ and CD8+ T cells were sorted from PBMCs stained for CD3, CD4 and CD8. The CDR3 covers 13 residues. Trimming left V 3 bases short and J 2 bases short, with 10 bases between. Germline CDR1 is GTSNPN and CDR2 is SVGIG (reference sequence).

This chain links TRBV30 with TRBJ1-2; the D gene is possibly TRBD1 (5 bases). The input for sequencing was CD4+ T cells sorted from blood, taken at week 0. This sequence was found in a human donor with alopecia areata. Written as DNA, the CDR3 is TGTGCCTGGAGCCCTGGGGCGAACTATGGCTACACCTTC. Translation gives CAWSPGANYGYTF.